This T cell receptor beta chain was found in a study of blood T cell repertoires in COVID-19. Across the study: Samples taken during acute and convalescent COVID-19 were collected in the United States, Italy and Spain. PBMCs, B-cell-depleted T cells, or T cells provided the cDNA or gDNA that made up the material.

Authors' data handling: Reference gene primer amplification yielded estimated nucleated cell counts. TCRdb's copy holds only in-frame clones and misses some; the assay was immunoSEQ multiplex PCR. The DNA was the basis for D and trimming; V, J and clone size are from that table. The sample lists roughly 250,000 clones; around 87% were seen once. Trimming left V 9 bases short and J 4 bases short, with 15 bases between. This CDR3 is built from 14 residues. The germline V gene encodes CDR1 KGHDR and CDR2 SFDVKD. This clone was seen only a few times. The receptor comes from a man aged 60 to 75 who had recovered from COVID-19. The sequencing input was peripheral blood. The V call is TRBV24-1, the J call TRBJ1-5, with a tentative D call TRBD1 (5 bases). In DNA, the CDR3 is TGTGCCACCCATACAGGACGGCGGAATCAGCCCCAGCATTTT. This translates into CATHTGRRNQPQHF.